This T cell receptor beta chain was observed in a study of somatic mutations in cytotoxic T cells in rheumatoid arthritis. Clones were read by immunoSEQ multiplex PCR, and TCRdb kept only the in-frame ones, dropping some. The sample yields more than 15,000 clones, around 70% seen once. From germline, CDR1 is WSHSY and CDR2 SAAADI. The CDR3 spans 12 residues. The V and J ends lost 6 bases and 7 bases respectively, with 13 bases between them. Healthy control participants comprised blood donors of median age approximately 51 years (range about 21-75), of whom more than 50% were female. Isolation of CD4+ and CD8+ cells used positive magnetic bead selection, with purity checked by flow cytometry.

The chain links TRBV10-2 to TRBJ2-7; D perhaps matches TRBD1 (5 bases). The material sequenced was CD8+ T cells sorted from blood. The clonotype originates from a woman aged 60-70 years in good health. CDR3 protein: CASSQDRREQYF. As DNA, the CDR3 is TGCGCCAGCAGCCAAGACAGAAGAGAGCAGTACTTC.